These 5 T cell receptor beta chains were all obtained from the same sample, sequenced in a study of blood T cell repertoires in COVID-19. Assay used: immunoSEQ multiplex PCR; TCRdb lists only in-frame clones, some missing. The profile shows 180,000 or so clones, approximately 87% of them singletons. The sequenced material came from PBMCs or T cells enriched from blood (not recorded which). These receptors were obtained from a woman aged 45 to 65 who had recovered from COVID-19.

The chain carries TRBV2 and TRBJ1-3; D is possibly TRBD1 (6 bases). From germline, CDR1 is SNHLY and CDR2 FYNNEI. The length of the CDR3 is 12 residues. V lost 6 bases and J 4 bases, leaving 7 bases between the germline ends. The CDR3 DNA is TGTGCCAGCAGGACAGGAGGAAACACCATATATTTT. This translates into CASRTGGNTIYF. The whole variable domain, remainder taken from reference TRBV2 and TRBJ1-3, is EPEVTQTPSHQVTQMGQEVILRCVPISNHLYFYWYRQILGQKVEFLVSFYNNEISEKSEIFDDQFSVERPDGSNFTLKIRSTKLEDSAMYFCASRTGGNTIYFGEGSWLTVV.

This clone was seen only once. The V and J genes are TRBV7-9 and TRBJ2-7, with D perhaps matching TRBD1 (6 bases). Trimming took off 7 bases at V and 12 bases at J, with 25 bases between the two ends. CDR3 length equals 14 residues. The germline V gene encodes CDR1 SEHNR and CDR2 FQNEAQ (reference sequence). The CDR3 here is CASTKAQGHHAWYV. The CDR3 nucleotides read TGTGCCAGCACCAAAGCACAGGGCCATCACGCTTGGTACGTC.

This clone was counted once. The rearrangement joins TRBV30 to TRBJ2-3, with D tentatively TRBD1 (5 bases). The CDR3 has 13 amino acids. Germline CDR1 reads GTSNPN; CDR2 reads SVGIG (reference sequence). V lost 2 bases and J 5 bases, leaving 11 bases between the germline ends. DNA of the CDR3: TGTGCCTGGAGTAGGGGCAGAGAAGATACGCAGTATTTT. Protein product: CAWSRGREDTQYF. The full variable domain, rest sourced from reference TRBV30 and TRBJ2-3, is SQTIHQWPATLVQPVGSPLSLECTVEGTSNPNLYWYRQAAGRGLQLLFYSVGIGQISSEVPQNLSASRPQDRQFILSSKKLLLSDSGFYLCAWSRGREDTQYFGPGTRLTVL.

This chain links TRBV5-6 with TRBJ1-4; D is unresolved. V lost 5 bases to trimming and J lost 0 bases, with 11 bases between them. Germline loops: CDR1 SGHDT, CDR2 YYEEEE. This CDR3 spans 15 amino acids. The CDR3 is CASRRSFATNEKLFF. The CDR3 DNA follows: TGTGCCAGCAGGAGAAGTTTTGCAACTAATGAAAAACTGTTTTTT.

Turning to this clone: The junction differs from germline at one of its ends, possibly a read error. The chain couples TRBV13 to TRBJ2-4; TRBD1 might be the D (5 bases). CDR3 length equals 12 residues. In germline, CDR1 is PRHDT, CDR2 FYEKMQ (reference sequence). CDR3 amino acids: CASSLQQGFENF. In nucleotides, the CDR3 is TGTGCCAGCAGCTTACAGCAGGGCTTCGAGAACTTC.